A single sample gave rise to the 32 T cell receptor beta chains below, sequenced in a study of blood T cell repertoires in COVID-19. Here immunoSEQ multiplex PCR was the method, and the copy in TCRdb shows in-frame clones only, minus some. Seen here are 250,000 to 300,000 clones, around 83% observed once, and the top ten hold more than 6.5%. The sequencing sample was made of PBMCs or T cells enriched from blood (not recorded which). These receptors were collected from a woman between 50 and 59 years old who had been exposed to COVID-19.

With respect to this clone: This sample also contains other DNA sequences that code for the same CDR3. V and J are TRBV9 and TRBJ2-7; 8 nucleotides align to TRBD2. V dropped 4 bases and J dropped 3; count of bases not matched to a gene: 3. The CDR3 runs 13 residues. CDR1 SGDLS and CDR2 YYNGEE come from the germline V gene. The DNA for the CDR3 is TGTGCCAGCAGCCCCGGGACTAGCTACGAGCAGTACTTC. Translating gives CASSPGTSYEQYF.

This clone was detected only a few times. This chain joins TRBV6-5 and TRBJ2-4, with 8 nucleotides matching TRBD2. CDR3 length equals 15 residues. The V gene's germline CDR1 is MNHEY and CDR2 SVGAGI. V lost 5 bases and J lost 0; bases outside the gene matches: 3. In DNA, the CDR3 is TGTGCCAGCAGTCCCGGGGGGGCAGCCAAAAACATTCAGTACTTC. Amino acids: CASSPGGAAKNIQYF.

The CDR3 protein is CASSPSTTSGDYNEQFF. CDR3 nucleotide sequence: TGTGCCAGCTCACCTTCCACGACTAGCGGGGACTACAATGAGCAGTTCTTC. V usage is TRBV18 and J usage is TRBJ2-1; TRBD2 agrees at 11 bases. Germline CDR1 and CDR2: KGHSH and LQKENI. V dropped 3 bases and J dropped 3; count of bases not matched to a gene: 7. The CDR3 runs to 17 residues. The full variable domain, rest sourced from reference TRBV18 and TRBJ2-1, is NAGVMQNPRHLVRRRGQEARLRCSPMKGHSHVYWYRQLPEEGLKFMVYLQKENIIDESGMPKERFSAEFPKEGPSILRIQQVVRGDSAAYFCASSPSTTSGDYNEQFFGPGTRLTVL.

CDR3 DNA: TGTGCCAGCTCACCACGGCAGGGAAGGGCCGACACTGAAGCTTTCTTT. It is translated as CASSPRQGRADTEAFF. The gene calls are TRBV18 and TRBJ1-1; D is possibly TRBD1 (5 bases). The ends were cut back, 1 base at V and 3 bases at J, with 15 bases in the middle. From germline, CDR1 is KGHSH and CDR2 LQKENI. The CDR3 totals 16 residues.

The rearrangement joins TRBV7-2 to TRBJ2-6; D is possibly TRBD1 (6 bases). The CDR3 loop spans 15 amino acids. Germline loops: CDR1 SGHTA, CDR2 FQGNSA. Trimming took 1 base from V and 4 from J, leaving 8 bases between them. The CDR3 here is CASSLVGAGANVLTF. The CDR3 nucleotides are TGTGCCAGCAGCTTAGTGGGGGCAGGGGCCAACGTCCTGACTTTC. Full variable domain (remainder filled in from reference TRBV7-2 and TRBJ2-6): GAGVSQSPSNKVTEKGKDVELRCDPISGHTALYWYRQSLGQGLEFLIYFQGNSAPDKSGLPSDRFSAERTGGSVSTLTIQRTQQEDSAVYLCASSLVGAGANVLTFGAGSRLTVL.

The genes are TRBV13 and TRBJ2-7, with 10 bases matching TRBD1. The germline V gene has CDR1 PRHDT and CDR2 FYEKMQ (reference sequence). Trimming at V came to 5 bases and at J to 3 bases, leaving 10 bases not matched to a gene. The CDR3 is 16 residues long. The CDR3 sequence: CASSPAATGGIYEQYF. For the CDR3, the DNA is TGTGCCAGCAGCCCCGCAGCGACAGGGGGCATCTACGAGCAGTACTTC.

V usage is TRBV24-1 and J usage is TRBJ1-2; TRBD1 aligns across 8 bases. This CDR3 region has 16 residues. CDR1 is KGHDR and CDR2 is SFDVKD in the germline V gene. The V and J ends lost 4 bases and 4 bases, in that order; junction bases with no gene match: 10. The CDR3 region is CATSDPSGGTGYGYTF. As DNA, the CDR3 is TGTGCCACCAGTGACCCGTCGGGCGGGACAGGCTATGGCTACACCTTC.

This clone was observed once. The chain uses TRBV6-1 and TRBJ1-2; 8 nucleotides line up with TRBD1. Looked up from germline, CDR1 is MNHNS and CDR2 is SASEGT. The V and J ends lost 0 bases and 0 bases, in that order; junction bases with no gene match: 3. The CDR3 covers 16 residues. CDR3 sequence: CASSEATGQANYGYTF. CDR3 nucleotide sequence: TGTGCCAGCAGTGAAGCTACGGGACAGGCTAACTATGGCTACACCTTC.

The V call is TRBV7-9, the J call TRBJ1-1, with D hard to call. The CDR3 extends over 12 amino acids. Germline CDR1 and CDR2: SEHNR and FQNEAQ (reference sequence). Trimming left V 5 bases short and J 8 bases short, with 12 bases between. The CDR3 DNA reads TGTGCCAGCAGCGGAGTTGGTGGAGAAGCTTTCTTT. This gives the protein CASSGVGGEAFF.

This chain joins TRBV6-5 and TRBJ1-2, with D unclear. CDR1 is MNHEY, CDR2 SVGAGI, per germline. With 4 bases removed from V and 0 bases from J, the gap between germline ends came to 12 bases. This CDR3 spans 15 amino acids. CDR3 DNA sequence: TGTGCCAGCAGTTCGCGAGGGAGAGCTAACTATGGCTACACCTTC. It specifies CASSSRGRANYGYTF.

This clone showed up just a few times. V and J are TRBV16 and TRBJ1-1, with D possibly matching TRBD1 (6 bases). Germline loops: CDR1 KGHSY, CDR2 FQNENV. V dropped 8 bases and J dropped 3 bases, with 16 bases sitting between them. This CDR3 has 14 amino acids. The CDR3 sequence: CASANAGADTEAFF. For the CDR3, the DNA is TGTGCCAGCGCCAATGCAGGGGCGGACACTGAAGCTTTCTTT.

The chain combines TRBV9 with TRBJ2-1; D is undetermined. The CDR3 totals 14 residues. The V and J ends lost 4 bases and 0 bases respectively, with 8 bases between them. CDR1 is SGDLS, CDR2 YYNGEE, per germline. The CDR3 sequence: CASSPASSYNEQFF. The CDR3 nucleotides are TGTGCCAGCAGCCCAGCTAGCTCCTACAATGAGCAGTTCTTC. Full variable domain (missing parts from reference TRBV9 and TRBJ2-1): DSGVTQTPKHLITATGQRVTLRCSPRSGDLSVYWYQQSLDQGLQFLIQYYNGEERAKGNILERFSAQQFPDLHSELNLSSLELGDSALYFCASSPASSYNEQFFGPGTRLTVL.

In its sample, this clone was seen a few times. This sequence joins TRBV6-2 or TRBV6-3 and TRBJ1-1, with TRBD1 as a possible D gene (6 bases). Germline CDR1 and CDR2: MNHEY and SVGEGT. Deletions cut 0 bases from V and 1 base from J, with 12 bases between. The CDR3 consists of 16 residues. The CDR3 protein is CASSYSRGTGNTEAFF. In DNA form, the CDR3 reads TGTGCCAGCAGTTACTCGAGGGGGACGGGGAACACTGAAGCTTTCTTT.

The V call is TRBV5-6, the J call TRBJ1-1; 8 bases line up with TRBD1. CDR3 length: 14 residues. V lost 4 bases, J lost 1 base, and 3 bases stayed unmatched. The germline CDR1 and CDR2 sequences are SGHDT and YYEEEE. The CDR3 protein is CASSPGQANTEAFF. The CDR3 DNA follows: TGTGCCAGCAGCCCGGGACAGGCGAACACTGAAGCTTTCTTT.

The chain links TRBV10-2 to TRBJ2-2; no clear D. Trimming shortened V by 2 bases and J by 4 bases, and 11 bases separated the two germline ends. This CDR3 comprises 15 residues. Looked up from germline, CDR1 is WSHSY and CDR2 is SAAADI. CDR3 sequence reads: CASSEIAALTGELFF. In DNA form, the CDR3 reads TGCGCCAGCAGTGAGATAGCAGCCCTCACCGGGGAGCTGTTTTTT.

The rearrangement joins TRBV18 to TRBJ1-1; D is uncertain. Trimming took 1 base from V and 1 from J, leaving 4 bases between them. Germline CDR1 and CDR2: KGHSH and LQKENI. The CDR3 is 13 residues long. CDR3 in DNA: TGTGCCAGCTCACCACAGCCGAACACTGAAGCTTTCTTT. The encoded protein is CASSPQPNTEAFF.

This clone was counted once. The chain links TRBV30 to TRBJ1-1; D possibly corresponds to TRBD1 (5 bases). CDR1 GTSNPN and CDR2 SVGIG come from the germline V gene (reference sequence). The CDR3 sequence is 13 residues long. V lost 8 bases, J lost 6 bases, and 19 bases lay in between. The CDR3 region has the DNA TGTGCCCACAATCCCCAGGGAGGATCTGAAGCTTTCTTT. Protein product: CAHNPQGGSEAFF.

V and J are TRBV18 and TRBJ2-7; 8 positions match TRBD2. Germline lookup yields CDR1 KGHSH and CDR2 LQKENI. The length of the CDR3 is 14 residues. With 6 bases clipped from V and 8 bases from J, the junction kept 12 bases outside the gene matches. As DNA, the CDR3 is TGTGCCAGCTCCCAAGGCGGGGGGTCTGGCAAGCAGTACTTC. Amino acids: CASSQGGGSGKQYF.

The chain is built from TRBV7-9 and TRBJ2-2; tentatively, D is TRBD2 (5 bases). Germline V lookup: CDR1 SEHNR, CDR2 FQNEAQ (reference sequence). Trimming left V 5 bases short and J 7 bases short, with 14 bases between. There are 14 residues in the CDR3. As DNA, the CDR3 is TGTGCCAGCAGCCCCTCGGGATATCACGGGGAGCTGTTTTTT. This translates into CASSPSGYHGELFF. Looking up the rest from reference TRBV7-9 and TRBJ2-2 gives the full variable domain: DTGVSQNPRHKITKRGQNVTFRCDPISEHNRLYWYRQTLGQGPEFLTYFQNEAQLEKSRLLSDRFSAERPKGSFSTLEIQRTEQGDSAMYLCASSPSGYHGELFFGEGSRLTVL.

This clone was counted a few times. The J gene is TRBJ2-3, the V gene TRBV18; tentatively, D is TRBD2 (5 bases). V gave up 6 bases and J gave up 6 bases, with 10 bases separating them. The CDR3 loop spans 12 amino acids. From germline, CDR1 is KGHSH and CDR2 LQKENI. CDR3 amino acids: CASSPRGDTQYF. CDR3 nucleotide sequence: TGTGCCAGCTCCCCGAGAGGGGATACGCAGTATTTT.

The chain employs TRBV29-1 and TRBJ2-1; TRBD2 agrees at 7 bases. V shed 1 base and J 4 bases; nucleotides not matched to a gene: 10. This CDR3 spans 16 amino acids. CDR1 is SQVTM and CDR2 is ANQGSEA in the germline V gene. In nucleotides, the CDR3 is TGCAGCGTTGAAGGCGGGGGACTGGGAGGGTACAATGAGCAGTTCTTC. It specifies CSVEGGGLGGYNEQFF.

The chain links TRBV6-5 to TRBJ1-1, with 8 positions matching TRBD1. Germline V CDR1 and CDR2: MNHEY, SVGAGI. Trimming took 4 bases from V and 5 from J; bases not matched to a gene: 9. The CDR3 totals 15 residues. CDR3 DNA: TGTGCCAGCAGTTCTCCCGGACAGGGAGGGACTGAAGCTTTCTTT. It yields the protein CASSSPGQGGTEAFF.

The V gene is TRBV5-1, the J gene TRBJ2-3; 7 positions agree with TRBD2. The CDR3 consists of 18 residues. CDR1 SGHRS and CDR2 YFSETQ come from the germline V gene. Trimming cost V 1 base and J 0 bases; bases outside gene matches: 11. The CDR3 loop reads CASSLRGTILSSTDTQYF. CDR3 DNA sequence: TGCGCCAGCAGCTTGCGTGGGACTATCCTGTCTAGCACAGATACGCAGTATTTT.

This chain connects TRBV28 to TRBJ1-3; a weak D match, TRBD1 (6 bases). Trimming stripped 0 bases from V and 0 bases from J, with 12 bases between. Looked up from germline, CDR1 is MDHEN and CDR2 is SYDVKM. The CDR3 spans 17 residues. CDR3 in amino acids: CASSLWTGGLSGNTIYF. The CDR3 DNA follows: TGTGCCAGCAGTTTATGGACAGGAGGCCTCTCTGGAAACACCATATATTTT.

This clone appeared a few times. The chain links TRBV2 to TRBJ2-2, with 8 bases identical to TRBD2. The CDR3 is 14 amino acids. Looked up from germline, CDR1 is SNHLY and CDR2 is FYNNEI. Trimming cost V 10 bases and J 3 bases; bases outside gene matches: 7. This chain's CDR3 is CATLAGRYTGELFF. The CDR3 nucleotides read TGTGCCACCTTAGCGGGAAGATACACCGGGGAGCTGTTTTTT.

This clone was counted once. The rearrangement links TRBV9 to TRBJ2-1; TRBD1 is a possible D gene (5 bases). The V end lost 3 bases, the J end lost 6 bases, and 13 bases lay between the germline ends. The V gene's germline CDR1 is SGDLS and CDR2 YYNGEE. CDR3 length equals 14 residues. The CDR3 protein is CASSGAGKVNEQFF. In DNA, the CDR3 is TGTGCCAGCAGCGGGGCAGGGAAAGTCAATGAGCAGTTCTTC.

As DNA, the CDR3 is TGTGCCAGCACCGGGACAGGGAGGATAGGGACCTCTGGAAACACCATATATTTT. Translating gives CASTGTGRIGTSGNTIYF. The chain carries TRBV2 and TRBJ1-3; 9 nucleotides match TRBD1. Germline V gene sequence: CDR1 SNHLY, CDR2 FYNNEI. The CDR3 is 18 amino acids. The J segment lost 0 bases and the V segment lost 7 bases, leaving 13 bases of the junction unmatched.

The chain uses TRBV29-1 and TRBJ1-4, with D uncertain. CDR3 length: 15 amino acids. In germline, CDR1 is SQVTM, CDR2 ANQGSEA. Trimming stripped 7 bases from V and 0 bases from J, with 15 bases between. Here the CDR3 reads CSASYKIPTNEKLFF. CDR3 nucleotides: TGCAGCGCATCATACAAGATTCCAACTAATGAAAAACTGTTTTTT.

The V and J genes are TRBV7-2 and TRBJ1-2; the match to TRBD1 covers 7 bases. Germline CDR1 is SGHTA and CDR2 is FQGNSA. Trimming at V came to 5 bases and at J to 4 bases, leaving 7 bases not matched to a gene. The CDR3 is 14 amino acids. The CDR3 loop is CASSLRDSSYGYTF. CDR3 in DNA: TGTGCCAGCAGCCTAAGGGACAGCTCCTATGGCTACACCTTC.

The chain links TRBV15 to TRBJ2-1; the D gene is possibly TRBD1 (7 bases). The germline CDR1 and CDR2 sequences are LNHNV and YYDKDF (reference sequence). The CDR3 sequence is 15 residues long. V was pared by 5 bases and J by 6 bases, with 17 bases between. CDR3: CATSSQGGFSNEQFF. For the CDR3, the DNA is TGTGCCACCAGCTCCCAGGGGGGATTTAGCAATGAGCAGTTCTTC.

The chain combines TRBV15 with TRBJ1-2; D may be TRBD1 (5 bases). V was trimmed by 1 base and J by 6 bases, leaving 15 bases between them. Germline V lookup: CDR1 LNHNV, CDR2 YYDKDF (reference sequence). CDR3 length: 15 residues. The CDR3 DNA sequence: TGTGCCACCAGCAGAGGTCAGGGTCCGGGGGATGGCTACACCTTC. It is translated as CATSRGQGPGDGYTF.

This clone was seen just once. This chain connects TRBV24-1 to TRBJ2-7; TRBD1 might be the D (6 bases). Deletions cut 3 bases from V and 0 bases from J, with 11 bases between. CDR3 size: 15 residues. The germline CDR1 and CDR2 sequences are KGHDR and SFDVKD. This CDR3 is CATSDPRDNSYEQYF. As DNA, the CDR3 is TGTGCCACCAGTGATCCCCGGGACAACTCCTACGAGCAGTACTTC.